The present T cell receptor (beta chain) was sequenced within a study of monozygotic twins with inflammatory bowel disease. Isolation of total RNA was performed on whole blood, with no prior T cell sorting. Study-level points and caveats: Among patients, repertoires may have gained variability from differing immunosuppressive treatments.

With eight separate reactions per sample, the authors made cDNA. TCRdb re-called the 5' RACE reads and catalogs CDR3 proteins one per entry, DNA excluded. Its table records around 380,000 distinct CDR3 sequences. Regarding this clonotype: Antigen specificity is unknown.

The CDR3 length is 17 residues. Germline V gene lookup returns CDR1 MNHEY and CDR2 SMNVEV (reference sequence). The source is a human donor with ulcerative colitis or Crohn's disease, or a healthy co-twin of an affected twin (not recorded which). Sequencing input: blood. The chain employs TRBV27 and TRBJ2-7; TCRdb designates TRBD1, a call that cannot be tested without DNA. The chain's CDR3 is CASSSHARTGMSYEQYF.